This T cell receptor (beta chain) was sequenced for a study of a mutant IDH1 vaccine in newly diagnosed glioma. This clone was seen a handful of times. As yet, its antigen is unknown. The CDR3 length is 13 residues. V was trimmed by 3 bases and J by 5 bases, leaving 11 bases between them. Looked up from germline, CDR1 is MNHEY and CDR2 is SMNVEV (reference sequence). The data were produced by immunoSEQ multiplex PCR, yet TCRdb's version contains in-frame clones alone and is incomplete. The table records 60,000 to 85,000 clones, roughly 85% of them present only once. The time point denotes: week 23, last vaccination. The investigators gave 300 ug of mutant IDH1 20-mer peptide in each vaccine dose, together with topical imiquimod.

The source is a woman in her forties or fifties with glioma. The sample consisted of PBMCs, taken from a glioma patient whose treatment included an IDH1 peptide vaccine. J is TRBJ2-7 and V is TRBV27, with D perhaps TRBD2 (6 bases). CDR3 region: CASSFLGGNEQYF. The CDR3 coding sequence is TGTGCCAGCAGTTTTCTGGGCGGGAACGAGCAGTACTTC.